The clone carrying this T cell receptor beta chain was picked up many times. The data are from a study of CD8 T cells in ankylosing spondylitis. A quantitative 5'-RACE method, one with molecular barcodes, was used to make TCR beta libraries. MiXCR, run by TCRdb on the 5' RACE reads, gives a single entry per CDR3 protein. The sample lists 100,000 to 150,000 distinct CDR3 sequences, about a tenth occurring once. Sequenced input: blood, either unsorted or a sorted T cell fraction (not recorded which). This clonotype was sampled from a male donor with ankylosing spondylitis or in good health (not recorded which).

The CDR3 region is CASNSGTGLSGANVLTF. The CDR3, as DNA: TGTGCCAGCAATTCTGGGACAGGGCTCTCTGGGGCCAACGTCCTGACTTTC. The rearrangement links TRBV12-3 or TRBV12-4 to TRBJ2-6; TRBD1 matches at 9 bases. Trimming cost V 7 bases and J 0 bases; bases outside gene matches: 7. The CDR3 extends over 17 amino acids.